Sequencing of this T cell receptor beta chain was carried out in a study of blood T cell repertoires in COVID-19. V lost 7 bases to trimming and J lost 5 bases, with 12 bases between them. The CDR3 covers 11 residues. The V gene's germline CDR1 is SQVTM and CDR2 ANQGSEA. The repertoire was sequenced with immunoSEQ multiplex PCR; TCRdb's copy has only in-frame clones and lacks some. The sample shows 150,000 or so clones, 79% of them seen only once. The sample comprised peripheral blood. The chain links TRBV29-1 to TRBJ2-7; TRBD2 might be the D (5 bases). This clonotype was sampled from a woman in her sixties with COVID-19, enrolled during active disease. In nucleotides, the CDR3 is TGCAGCGCCCGGTGGCGGGACGAGCAGTACTTC. Amino acids: CSARWRDEQYF.